The rows below give T cell receptor beta chains drawn from one sample of a study of blood T cell repertoires in COVID-19. Clones were read by immunoSEQ multiplex PCR, and TCRdb kept only the in-frame ones, dropping some. The data hold roughly 260,000 clones, with around 82% observed a single time. Sequenced: peripheral blood. The receptor set was obtained from an older woman with acute or convalescent COVID-19. The CDR3 runs from the conserved cysteine through the conserved F or W. A D gene is named only where the DNA matches it firmly. Size is omitted from some rows. Given values are once, few, many or a class for expanded clones.

clone size | J gene | CDR3 length | V gene | D gene | CDR3 protein | CDR3 DNA
few | TRBJ1-5 | 16 | TRBV2 | - | CASSERGSLSNQPQHF | TGTGCCAGCAGTGAACGAGGGTCTCTTTCTAATCAGCCCCAGCATTTT
few | TRBJ1-6 | 16 | TRBV5-5 | TRBD1 | CASSFRGQGYNSPLHF | TGTGCCAGCAGCTTTAGGGGACAGGGATATAATTCACCCCTCCACTTT
- | TRBJ2-3 | 16 | TRBV7-9 | TRBD2 | CASSLRRRGEADTQYF | TGTGCCAGCAGCTTACGGCGACGGGGGGAGGCAGATACGCAGTATTTT
- | TRBJ2-3 | 14 | TRBV5-4 | - | CASSLGAATDTQYF | TGTGCCAGCAGCTTGGGAGCGGCCACAGATACGCAGTATTTT
- | TRBJ2-7 | 15 | TRBV15 | - | CATSIKATDTYEQYF | TGTGCCACCAGCATAAAAGCGACAGACACCTACGAGCAGTACTTC
once | TRBJ2-5 | 14 | TRBV7-9 | - | CASSSTNEGETQYF | TGTGCCAGCAGCTCTACGAATGAGGGAGAGACCCAGTACTTC
- | TRBJ1-2 | 14 | TRBV19 | - | CALGPTVGFYGYTF | TGTGCCTTGGGCCCGACGGTTGGGTTCTATGGCTACACCTTC
once | TRBJ2-3 | 16 | TRBV4-1 | TRBD1 | CASSQGQGTSTDTQYF | TGCGCCAGCAGCCAAGGACAGGGAACAAGCACAGATACGCAGTATTTT
once | TRBJ2-5 | 14 | TRBV6-5 | TRBD2 | CASRPAGGPETQYF | TGTGCCAGCAGGCCAGCGGGGGGGCCGGAGACCCAGTACTTC
- | TRBJ1-6 | 15 | TRBV2 | TRBD1 | CASRLGQGANSPLHF | TGTGCCAGCAGACTTGGACAGGGGGCTAATTCACCCCTCCACTTT
few | TRBJ1-4 | 14 | TRBV29-1 | - | CSVGDTSVNEKLFF | TGCAGCGTTGGGGACACCTCAGTTAATGAAAAACTGTTTTTT
- | TRBJ2-1 | 14 | TRBV5-1 | TRBD2 | CASSPGGEYNEQFF | TGCGCCAGCAGTCCCGGGGGGGAGTACAATGAGCAGTTCTTC
- | TRBJ1-2 | 17 | TRBV18 | - | CASPSRDSMVKGYGYTF | TGTGCCAGCCCTTCAAGGGACTCTATGGTAAAGGGGTATGGCTACACCTTC
- | TRBJ2-1 | 13 | TRBV5-1 | - | CASSLRRGDEQFF | TGCGCCAGCAGCTTGCGCAGGGGTGATGAGCAGTTCTTC
few | TRBJ2-7 | 15 | TRBV5-1 | TRBD1 | CASSQLGDRVTEQYF | TGCGCCAGCAGCCAATTAGGGGACAGGGTTACCGAGCAGTACTTC
- | TRBJ1-5 | 14 | TRBV7-2 | TRBD1 | CASSFGQGAGPQHF | TGTGCCAGCAGCTTTGGACAGGGGGCCGGGCCCCAGCATTTT
many | TRBJ1-5 | 15 | TRBV15 | - | CATSRDGSGLQPQHF | TGTGCCACCAGCAGAGATGGGTCAGGGCTTCAGCCCCAGCATTTT
- | TRBJ1-3 | 16 | TRBV2 | - | CASSYQGRSSGNTIYF | TGTGCCAGCAGTTACCAGGGGCGGTCCTCTGGAAACACCATATATTTT
- | TRBJ2-2 | 15 | TRBV4-3 | - | CASSQEMRRTGELFF | TGCGCCAGCAGCCAAGAAATGCGGAGGACCGGGGAGCTGTTTTTT
- | TRBJ2-1 | 14 | TRBV15 | TRBD2 | CATSRDGRGGEQFF | TGTGCCACCAGCAGAGATGGACGGGGGGGTGAGCAGTTCTTC
- | TRBJ2-7 | 14 | TRBV19 | TRBD1 | CASSIGTGTYEQYF | TGTGCCAGTAGTATAGGGACAGGAACCTACGAGCAGTACTTC
- | TRBJ2-7 | 13 | TRBV28 | - | CASSPTKVHEQYF | TGTGCCAGCAGCCCAACTAAAGTCCACGAGCAGTACTTC
- | TRBJ1-2 | 17 | TRBV7-2 | TRBD1 | CASSLGTGSIYNYGYTF | TGTGCCAGCAGCTTAGGGACAGGGTCGATTTATAACTATGGCTACACCTTC
- | TRBJ2-6 | 16 | TRBV6-5 | TRBD1 | CASSYEGAPGANVLTF | TGTGCCAGCAGTTACGAGGGGGCGCCTGGGGCCAACGTCCTGACTTTC
- | TRBJ1-6 | 15 | TRBV5-1 | TRBD1 | CASSPRQGANSPLHF | TGCGCCAGCAGCCCAAGACAGGGGGCAAATTCACCCCTCCACTTT
- | TRBJ2-1 | 13 | TRBV10-2 | TRBD1 | CASSRDSFNEQFF | TGCGCCAGCAGCCGGGACAGCTTCAATGAGCAGTTCTTC
- | TRBJ1-6 | 15 | TRBV9 | - | CASSVGGGASSPLHF | TGTGCCAGCAGCGTAGGAGGGGGGGCCAGTTCACCCCTCCACTTT
- | TRBJ1-5 | 15 | TRBV5-4 | TRBD1 | CASSWGGQGDQPQHF | TGTGCCAGCAGCTGGGGGGGACAGGGGGATCAGCCCCAGCATTTT
- | TRBJ1-1 | 14 | TRBV30 | TRBD1 | CAWKMGQGNTEAFF | TGTGCCTGGAAAATGGGACAGGGGAACACTGAAGCTTTCTTT
once | TRBJ1-1 | 15 | TRBV6-5 | TRBD1 | CASSPQGNLNTEAFF | TGTGCCAGCAGCCCACAGGGGAACCTGAACACTGAAGCTTTCTTT
once | TRBJ1-2 | 15 | TRBV4-2 | TRBD1 | CASSQDSRGPEGYTF | TGTGCCAGCAGCCAAGATTCCAGGGGGCCTGAAGGCTACACCTTC
- | TRBJ1-1 | 12 | TRBV3-1/TRBV3-2 | TRBD1 | CASSDTQGAAFF | TGTGCCAGCAGCGACACCCAGGGGGCAGCTTTCTTT
- | TRBJ1-5 | 15 | TRBV28 | - | CASSLSQAAPLPQHF | TGTGCCAGCAGTCTGAGCCAGGCCGCTCCCTTACCCCAGCATTTT
- | TRBJ1-1 | 15 | TRBV7-2 | - | CASSLNGFMNTEAFF | TGTGCCAGCAGCTTAAACGGTTTCATGAACACTGAAGCTTTCTTT
- | TRBJ2-5 | 14 | TRBV29-1 | TRBD2 | CSVDKGTRGGSQYF | TGCAGCGTTGACAAGGGGACGCGGGGGGGGTCCCAGTACTTC
- | TRBJ1-5 | 15 | TRBV7-9 | TRBD1 | CASSSAGTVNQPQHF | TGTGCCAGCAGCTCAGCCGGGACAGTTAATCAGCCCCAGCATTTT
- | TRBJ1-2 | 14 | TRBV4-3 | - | CASSHPDRQNGYTF | TGCGCCAGCAGCCATCCTGACAGGCAGAATGGCTACACCTTC
- | TRBJ2-7 | 15 | TRBV6-5 | TRBD2 | CASSYNRAGGAKQYF | TGTGCCAGCAGTTACAATCGTGCGGGAGGGGCTAAGCAGTACTTC
- | TRBJ1-1 | 15 | TRBV6-5 | - | CASSLKGVMNTEAFF | TGTGCCAGCAGTCTAAAGGGGGTGATGAACACTGAAGCTTTCTTT